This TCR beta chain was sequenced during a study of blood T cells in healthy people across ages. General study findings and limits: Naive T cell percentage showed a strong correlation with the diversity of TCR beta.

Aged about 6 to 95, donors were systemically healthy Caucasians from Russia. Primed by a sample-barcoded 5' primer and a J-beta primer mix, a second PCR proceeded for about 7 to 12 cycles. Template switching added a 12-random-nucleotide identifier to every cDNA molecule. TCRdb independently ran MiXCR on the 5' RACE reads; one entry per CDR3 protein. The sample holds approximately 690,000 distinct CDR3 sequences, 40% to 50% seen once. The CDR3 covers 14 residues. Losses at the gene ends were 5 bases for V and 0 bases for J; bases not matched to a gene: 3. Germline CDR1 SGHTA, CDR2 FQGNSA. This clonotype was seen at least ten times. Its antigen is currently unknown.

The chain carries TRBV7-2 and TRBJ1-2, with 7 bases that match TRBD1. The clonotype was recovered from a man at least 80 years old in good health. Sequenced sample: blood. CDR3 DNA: TGTGCCAGCAGCCTTGGGACAGCTAACTATGGCTACACCTTC. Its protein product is CASSLGTANYGYTF.